This TCR beta chain was retrieved from a study of blood T cell repertoires in COVID-19. Only in-frame clones appear in the TCRdb table, and some are missing; sequencing was by immunoSEQ multiplex PCR. The data contain roughly 150,000 clones, roughly 84% of them seen just once; the ten biggest clones take up about 5.2%. Input material: PBMCs or T cells enriched from blood (not recorded which). This TCR was sampled from a man aged 70 or older who had been exposed to COVID-19.

CDR3 nucleotide sequence: TGTGCCAGCAGTTACGAGGTTTTCGAGCAGTTCTTC. This translates into CASSYEVFEQFF. The V gene is TRBV6-6, the J gene TRBJ2-1; D gene uncertain. The V gene lost 2 bases and the J gene lost 10 bases, with 9 bases spanning the gap. The CDR3 has 12 residues. Germline V gene data show CDR1 as MNHNY and CDR2 as SVGAGI (reference sequence).